Below are 30 T cell receptor beta chains sequenced from a single sample in a study of blood T cell repertoires in COVID-19. This table comes from immunoSEQ multiplex PCR, and its TCRdb copy is limited to in-frame clones, with some not included. The sample lists about 480,000 clones; roughly nine tenths were seen once. The sample comprised PBMCs or T cells enriched from blood (not recorded which). The source of these receptors is a woman under 30 with acute COVID-19.

This clone was seen a handful of times. The chain combines TRBV30 with TRBJ2-7; 8 bases are a match to TRBD2. The CDR3 runs to 14 residues. Germline lookup yields CDR1 GTSNPN and CDR2 SVGIG (reference sequence). V lost 3 bases, J lost 0 bases, and 4 bases stayed unmatched. The CDR3 DNA reads as TGTGCCTGGAGAACTAGCGGAGCCTCCTACGAGCAGTACTTC. This translates into CAWRTSGASYEQYF.

This clone was seen a handful of times. The rearrangement links TRBV3-1 (or the pseudogene TRBV3-2) to TRBJ2-7; a weak D match, TRBD1 (5 bases). This CDR3 is built from 15 residues. Trimming pared 4 bases from V and 0 bases from J, leaving 13 bases between. Germline-derived CDR1 and CDR2 are LGHDT and YNNKEL (reference sequence). For the CDR3, the DNA is TGTGCCAGCAGCCTCTCTGAACAGGTCTCCTACGAGCAGTACTTC. As protein: CASSLSEQVSYEQYF.

This chain links TRBV4-3 with TRBJ2-1, with a possible D match to TRBD2 (5 bases). CDR1 is LGHNA, CDR2 YSLEER, per germline. The CDR3 consists of 16 residues. Trimming pared 1 base from V and 1 base from J, leaving 11 bases between. In DNA, the CDR3 is TGCGCCAGCAGCCAAGCCCCCAGCGGATCCTACAATGAGCAGTTCTTC. Translation gives CASSQAPSGSYNEQFF.

V usage is TRBV3-1 (or the pseudogene TRBV3-2) and J usage is TRBJ1-5, with a weak D call TRBD1 (5 bases). The CDR3 loop spans 18 amino acids. Between the trimmed V and J ends, which lost 1 base and 4 bases, there was a span of 20 bases. In germline, CDR1 is LGHDT, CDR2 YNNKEL (reference sequence). CDR3 sequence: CASSQGIVGTEGNQPQHF. DNA of the CDR3: TGTGCCAGCAGCCAAGGCATTGTCGGGACGGAGGGGAATCAGCCCCAGCATTTT.

The V and J genes are TRBV7-9 and TRBJ2-5; 8 nucleotides line up with TRBD1. CDR3 length: 17 residues. In germline, CDR1 is SEHNR, CDR2 FQNEAQ (reference sequence). Trimming removed 4 bases from V and 2 bases from J; junction bases left unmatched: 12. CDR3 nucleotides: TGTGCCAGCAGCTACCCCACCGGCAGGGGGCGACAAGAGACCCAGTACTTC. Its protein product is CASSYPTGRGRQETQYF.

The chain links TRBV4-1 to TRBJ2-7; TRBD1 aligns across 7 bases. The CDR3 spans 15 residues. Losses at the gene ends were 0 bases for V and 3 bases for J; bases not matched to a gene: 5. CDR1 is MGHRA and CDR2 is YSYEKL in the germline V gene. The CDR3 nucleotides read TGCGCCAGCAGCCAAGATGGGACAGACTTCTACGAGCAGTACTTC. It yields the protein CASSQDGTDFYEQYF.

The table lists this clone with a count of one. This chain joins TRBV19 and TRBJ1-5, with no clear D. The CDR3 contains 17 residues. V gave up 3 bases and J gave up 0 bases, with 15 bases separating them. Germline V CDR1 and CDR2: LNHDA, SQIVND (reference sequence). Here the CDR3 reads CASSIIGRGNSNQPQHF. DNA of the CDR3: TGTGCCAGTAGTATCATCGGTCGGGGTAATAGCAATCAGCCCCAGCATTTT.

The rearrangement uses TRBV6-5 and TRBJ1-2; tentatively, D is TRBD1 (6 bases). The CDR3 runs to 16 residues. The V gene's germline CDR1 is MNHEY and CDR2 SVGAGI. With 0 bases removed from V and 7 bases from J, the gap between germline ends came to 18 bases. As DNA, the CDR3 is TGTGCCAGCAGTTACTCGGGGACAAGTGGCTCATTTGGCTACACCTTC. It translates to CASSYSGTSGSFGYTF.

V usage is TRBV29-1 and J usage is TRBJ2-1; the D gene is possibly TRBD2 (6 bases). Trimming shortened V by 5 bases and J by 1 base, and 12 bases separated the two germline ends. This CDR3 spans 14 amino acids. Germline V gives CDR1 SQVTM, CDR2 ANQGSEA. The CDR3 protein is CSVLLAPSYNEQFF. The DNA for the CDR3 is TGCAGCGTTTTACTAGCCCCTTCCTACAATGAGCAGTTCTTC.

This clone was observed a handful of times. The CDR3 protein is CASSLFRVGNTEAFF. The CDR3 nucleotides are TGTGCCAGCAGCTTATTCAGGGTCGGGAACACTGAAGCTTTCTTT. The V gene is TRBV13, the J gene TRBJ1-1; maybe TRBD1 (5 bases). Germline V gives CDR1 PRHDT, CDR2 FYEKMQ (reference sequence). The CDR3 covers 15 residues. V lost 2 bases and J 1 base, leaving 11 bases between the germline ends.

V is TRBV5-1 and J is TRBJ2-1, with 7 bases that match TRBD1. The J segment lost 2 bases and the V segment lost 5 bases, leaving 7 bases of the junction unmatched. The CDR3 loop spans 15 amino acids. The germline CDR1 and CDR2 sequences are SGHRS and YFSETQ. CDR3 in DNA: TGCGCCAGCAGTTTCGACAGGGTTGCCTACAATGAGCAGTTCTTC. Translated, it gives CASSFDRVAYNEQFF.

V usage is TRBV27 and J usage is TRBJ1-1; D is unresolved. With 6 bases removed from V and 0 bases from J, the gap between germline ends came to 17 bases. The CDR3 extends over 16 amino acids. The germline CDR1 and CDR2 sequences are MNHEY and SMNVEV (reference sequence). The CDR3 DNA sequence: TGTGCCAGCAGCGCGGGAGTTAATGGGGTGAACACTGAAGCTTTCTTT. This sequence encodes CASSAGVNGVNTEAFF.

A single count supports this clone. The chain links TRBV28 to TRBJ1-3; 7 nucleotides match TRBD1. The CDR3 contains 17 residues. After removal of 6 bases from V and 0 bases from J, the junction contained 11 bases not matched to a gene. CDR1 is MDHEN, CDR2 SYDVKM, per germline. In DNA form, the CDR3 reads TGTGCCAGCAGGTCGAGTGAGGGGGCTGGCTCTGGAAACACCATATATTTT. It specifies CASRSSEGAGSGNTIYF.

The gene calls are TRBV18 and TRBJ2-7; possible D gene TRBD1, 6 bases. V was clipped by 2 bases and J by 2 bases, with 13 bases between them. Germline CDR1 and CDR2: KGHSH and LQKENI. CDR3 length: 15 amino acids. The CDR3 sequence is CASSPYRDTAYEQYF. The CDR3, as DNA: TGTGCCAGCTCACCATACCGGGACACGGCCTACGAGCAGTACTTC.

The chain combines TRBV28 with TRBJ2-7; possibly TRBD2 for D (6 bases). The V end lost 8 bases, the J end lost 0 bases, and 14 bases lay between the germline ends. CDR1 is MDHEN and CDR2 is SYDVKM in the germline V gene. This CDR3 is built from 14 residues. CDR3 bases: TGTGCCAGCGGGGGGACGGGGAGCTCCTACGAGCAGTACTTC. The encoded protein is CASGGTGSSYEQYF.

CDR3 in DNA: TGTGCCATCAGTGAGTCGAGAACAGATCAAGAGACCCAGTACTTC. Its protein is CAISESRTDQETQYF. The chain carries TRBV10-3 and TRBJ2-5; D remains ambiguous. Looked up from germline, CDR1 is ENHRY and CDR2 is SYGVKD. The CDR3 loop spans 15 amino acids. Trimming took 0 bases from V and 2 from J, leaving 10 bases between them.

The V call is TRBV5-4, the J call TRBJ1-1; D unresolved. The germline V and J ends were trimmed by 6 bases and 1 base, with 10 bases remaining between them. The CDR3 length is 13 residues. The V gene's germline CDR1 is SGHNT and CDR2 YYREEE (reference sequence). The CDR3 region has the DNA TGTGCCAGCACCCAGTCCCCGAACACTGAAGCTTTCTTT. It translates to CASTQSPNTEAFF.

This chain connects TRBV18 to TRBJ1-5; 8 nucleotides align to TRBD1. The CDR3 consists of 14 residues. Trimming cost V 6 bases and J 3 bases; bases outside gene matches: 4. Per the germline V gene, CDR1 is KGHSH and CDR2 is LQKENI. CDR3 nucleotides: TGTGCCAGCTCGAAACAGGGGGTCAATCAGCCCCAGCATTTT. It specifies CASSKQGVNQPQHF.

The rearrangement joins TRBV18 to TRBJ1-2; TRBD1 is a possible D gene (6 bases). Germline CDR1 is KGHSH and CDR2 is LQKENI. This CDR3 contains 15 residues. The ends were cut back, 3 bases at V and 6 bases at J, with 17 bases in the middle. Written as DNA, the CDR3 is TGTGCCAGCTCACCCTCGACACAGGGAAAGGATGGCTACACCTTC. Amino acids: CASSPSTQGKDGYTF.

The rearrangement links TRBV11-2 to TRBJ1-6; D is perhaps TRBD1 (5 bases). Per germline, CDR1 SGHAT and CDR2 FQNNGV. Between the trimmed V and J ends, which lost 1 base and 16 bases, there was a span of 11 bases. The CDR3 runs 12 residues. The CDR3 coding sequence is TGTGCCAGCAGCTTAGCACAGGCGAAACTCCACTTT. As protein: CASSLAQAKLHF.

The chain recombines TRBV28 with TRBJ1-1; D gene uncertain. The CDR3 length is 12 residues. V was trimmed by 7 bases and J by 5 bases, leaving 11 bases between them. Germline V gene lookup returns CDR1 MDHEN and CDR2 SYDVKM. CDR3: CASTLGGTEAFF. The DNA of the CDR3 is TGTGCCAGCACTCTGGGAGGGACTGAAGCTTTCTTT.

The chain recombines TRBV18 with TRBJ2-5; possibly TRBD1 for D (5 bases). The CDR3 has 14 amino acids. Germline lookup yields CDR1 KGHSH and CDR2 LQKENI. Trimming stripped 5 bases from V and 0 bases from J, with 10 bases between. The CDR3 nucleotides are TGTGCCAGCTCAGATAACAGGTACCAAGAGACCCAGTACTTC. It yields the protein CASSDNRYQETQYF.

The V and J genes are TRBV5-5 and TRBJ1-2; no firm D call. Germline assignment: CDR1 SGHKS and CDR2 YYEKEE (reference sequence). V lost 0 bases to trimming and J lost 2 bases, with 5 bases between them. The CDR3 is 13 residues long. This CDR3 is CASSLDTNYGYTF. The DNA for the CDR3 is TGTGCCAGCAGCTTGGACACCAACTATGGCTACACCTTC. Full variable domain (outside the CDR3, taken from reference TRBV5-5 and TRBJ1-2): DAGVTQSPTHLIKTRGQQVTLRCSPISGHKSVSWYQQVLGQGPQFIFQYYEKEERGRGNFPDRFSARQFPNYSSELNVNALLLGDSALYLCASSLDTNYGYTFGSGTRLTVV.

This clone occurred once. The chain joins TRBV5-1 to TRBJ2-3; a possible D gene is TRBD2 (6 bases). Germline CDR1 is SGHRS and CDR2 is YFSETQ. V was shortened by 3 bases and J by 2 bases, with 16 bases between the two germline ends. This CDR3 spans 16 amino acids. CDR3 sequence (DNA): TGCGCCAGCAGCTCCGGGGCTAGCGCTAACACAGATACGCAGTATTTT. Its protein product is CASSSGASANTDTQYF.

This chain links TRBV19 with TRBJ1-5; D remains unclear. The CDR3 has 13 residues. Germline V gives CDR1 LNHDA, CDR2 SQIVND (reference sequence). The germline V and J ends were trimmed by 4 bases and 6 bases, with 10 bases remaining between them. The CDR3 DNA reads as TGTGCCAGTAGTACCGTTTCGGGTCAGCCCCAGCATTTT. Protein sequence: CASSTVSGQPQHF.

The chain links TRBV3-1 (or the pseudogene TRBV3-2) to TRBJ2-2; tentative D call: TRBD2 (5 bases). Germline V gives CDR1 LGHDT, CDR2 YNNKEL (reference sequence). The ends were cut back, 6 bases at V and 9 bases at J, with 17 bases in the middle. This CDR3 is built from 14 residues. CDR3 amino acids: CASRHKDSSRELFF. The CDR3 DNA sequence: TGTGCCAGCAGGCATAAGGACTCCAGTAGGGAGCTGTTTTTT.

The chain employs TRBV27 and TRBJ1-1; TRBD1 matches at 10 bases. Germline V gives CDR1 MNHEY, CDR2 SMNVEV (reference sequence). This CDR3 is built from 15 residues. Unmatched junction bases numbered 5, after V lost 6 bases and J lost 1 base. CDR3 nucleotides: TGTGCCAGCAGGCCCGGGACAGGGGAGAACACTGAAGCTTTCTTT. Its translation: CASRPGTGENTEAFF.

The chain combines TRBV6-5 with TRBJ2-6, with D possibly matching TRBD2 (5 bases). The CDR3 length is 15 residues. With 6 bases removed from V and 0 bases from J, the gap between germline ends came to 9 bases. Germline V gene lookup returns CDR1 MNHEY and CDR2 SVGAGI. The CDR3 protein is CASRPTNSGANVLTF. CDR3 in DNA: TGTGCCAGCAGACCGACTAACTCTGGGGCCAACGTCCTGACTTTC.

This clone was recorded only once. This rearrangement joins TRBV19 to TRBJ2-3; the D is unclear. The CDR3 totals 11 residues. Germline V gene lookup returns CDR1 LNHDA and CDR2 SQIVND (reference sequence). V lost 4 bases and J 5 bases, leaving 4 bases between the germline ends. The CDR3 DNA reads TGTGCCAGTAGTAGGAGAGATACGCAGTATTTT. Amino acid sequence: CASSRRDTQYF.

The chain links TRBV28 to TRBJ1-4; 8 bases map to TRBD1. This CDR3 is 14 amino acids long. The V gene end was trimmed by 7 bases and the J gene end by 6 bases; junction bases not matched to a gene: 7. The germline V gene encodes CDR1 MDHEN and CDR2 SYDVKM. The CDR3 here is CASTGDRMHEKLFF. For the CDR3, the DNA is TGTGCCAGCACGGGGGACAGGATGCATGAAAAACTGTTTTTT.